Below are 31 T cell receptor beta chains sequenced from a single sample in a study of PD-1 blockade in classical Hodgkin lymphoma. Some clones are missing from TCRdb's copy, which holds only in-frame ones; the method was immunoSEQ multiplex PCR. This sample has tens of thousands of clones; about 92% occur once, and the top ten carry 9.7%. Every patient was affected by relapse after autologous stem cell transplantation, while exposure to brentuximab vedotin was not uniform. This specimen was peripheral blood mononuclear cells (PBMCs), taken at baseline. The source of these receptors is a human donor with classical Hodgkin lymphoma.

The table lists this clone with a count of one. This sequence joins TRBV5-4 and TRBJ2-1; 11 positions match TRBD2. J gave up 2 bases and V 3 bases, and 13 bases lay outside the gene matches. Germline loops: CDR1 SGHNT, CDR2 YYREEE (reference sequence). This CDR3 region has 19 residues. CDR3 residues: CASSSSSGGSPNTYNEQFF. CDR3 DNA: TGTGCCAGCAGCTCGTCTAGCGGGGGGTCTCCGAATACCTACAATGAGCAGTTCTTC.

The rearrangement uses TRBV5-6 and TRBJ2-5; unclear D gene. The CDR3 is made up of 13 amino acids. Between the trimmed V and J ends, which lost 1 base and 5 bases, there was a span of 9 bases. CDR1 and CDR2 (germline): SGHDT, YYEEEE. This CDR3 is CASSLNARETQYF. In DNA, the CDR3 is TGTGCCAGCAGCTTGAACGCCCGGGAGACCCAGTACTTC.

This chain connects TRBV28 to TRBJ2-3; 15 nucleotides line up with TRBD2. The CDR3 runs to 17 residues. Germline CDR1 is MDHEN and CDR2 is SYDVKM. The V segment lost 5 bases and the J segment 5 bases; nucleotides outside the gene matches: 8. The CDR3 sequence is CASSTGTSGGYEDTQYF. The CDR3 nucleotides are TGTGCCAGCAGTACCGGGACTAGCGGGGGGTATGAAGATACGCAGTATTTT.

This clone was recorded once. V and J are TRBV4-1 and TRBJ2-1; D gene uncertain. The CDR3 totals 13 residues. In germline, CDR1 is MGHRA, CDR2 YSYEKL. V was clipped by 4 bases and J by 8 bases, with 12 bases between them. The CDR3 DNA reads as TGCGCCAGCAGCCTCGGATCATTCGATGAGCAGTTCTTC. This encodes CASSLGSFDEQFF.

The V call is TRBV6-6, the J call TRBJ2-7; no clear D gene. This CDR3 has 12 residues. Trimming took 6 bases from V and 0 from J, leaving 6 bases between them. Germline CDR1 reads MNHNY; CDR2 reads SVGAGI (reference sequence). The CDR3 sequence: CASSRSSYEQYF. In nucleotides, the CDR3 is TGTGCCAGCAGCCGCAGCTCCTACGAGCAGTACTTC.

The chain links TRBV7-6 to TRBJ2-7, with D possibly matching TRBD2 (6 bases). Between the trimmed V and J ends, which lost 3 bases and 9 bases, there was a span of 15 bases. The germline V gene encodes CDR1 SGHVS and CDR2 FNYEAQ. The CDR3 length is 13 residues. The CDR3, as DNA: TGTGCCAGCAGCTTGTCGGAGGGCCTAGTGCAGTACTTC. Translation: CASSLSEGLVQYF. Using reference TRBV7-6 and TRBJ2-7 for the parts outside the CDR3, the full variable domain is GAGVSQSPRYKVTKRGQDVALRCDPISGHVSLYWYRQALGQGPEFLTYFNYEAQQDKSGLPNDRFSAERPEGSISTLTIQRTEQRDSAMYRCASSLSEGLVQYFGPGTRLTVT.

The chain combines TRBV7-8 with TRBJ2-7; D is ambiguous. Germline assignment: CDR1 SGHVS and CDR2 FQNEAQ. V lost 5 bases and J lost 3, with 11 bases in between. The CDR3 has 13 residues. The CDR3 here is CASSPQVLYEQYF. As DNA, the CDR3 is TGTGCCAGCAGCCCCCAAGTTCTCTACGAGCAGTACTTC.

V is TRBV7-9 and J is TRBJ2-6; TRBD1 matches 8 bases. Germline-derived CDR1 and CDR2 are SEHNR and FQNEAQ (reference sequence). The V gene end was trimmed by 5 bases and the J gene end by 0 bases; junction bases not matched to a gene: 9. This CDR3 spans 18 amino acids. CDR3 nucleotide sequence: TGTGCCAGCAGCCGATCCGGGACAGGCACCTCTGGGGCCAACGTCCTGACTTTC. Its protein is CASSRSGTGTSGANVLTF.

This clone was observed a handful of times. Compared with germline, one end of the junction differs, possibly owing to a read error. CDR3 residues: CASSRRDRIF. The CDR3 coding sequence is TGTGCCAGCAGCCGCCGGGACAGGATTTTC. The chain links TRBV7-2 to TRBJ1-2; TRBD1 aligns across 8 bases. Germline V gives CDR1 SGHTA, CDR2 FQGNSA. The CDR3 consists of 10 residues.

The genes are TRBV6-1 and TRBJ1-6, with D hard to call. The germline CDR1 and CDR2 sequences are MNHNS and SASEGT. This CDR3 has 13 amino acids. DNA of the CDR3: TGTGTCATATCGCTGTATGAGGATTCACCCCTCCACTTT. It codes for CVISLYEDSPLHF.

The gene calls are TRBV28 and TRBJ2-3; D remains ambiguous. Deletions cut 5 bases from V and 1 base from J, with 7 bases between. The germline V gene encodes CDR1 MDHEN and CDR2 SYDVKM. This CDR3 spans 13 amino acids. CDR3 DNA sequence: TGTGCCAGCAGTACTTTCGGCACAGATACGCAGTATTTT. It is translated as CASSTFGTDTQYF.

Concerning this clone: The germline gene is not matched at one end of the junction; a read error may be the cause. This chain joins TRBV23-1 and TRBJ2-5; D not certain. TRBV23-1 is flagged as an ORF with uncertain function. The CDR3 loop spans 11 amino acids. CDR3: CASSQSTEVDF. The CDR3 DNA is TGCGCCAGCAGTCAATCTACCGAGGTGGACTTC.

The chain couples TRBV19 to TRBJ2-7; 12 bases fit TRBD2. CDR1 is LNHDA, CDR2 SQIVND, per germline (reference sequence). This CDR3 contains 15 residues. V trimming: 5 bases; J trimming: 4 bases; junction bases outside the gene matches: 6. The chain's CDR3 is CASSLAGGPPYEQYF. The CDR3 nucleotides are TGTGCCAGTAGTCTAGCGGGAGGGCCCCCTTACGAGCAGTACTTC.

This clone was seen repeatedly, ten times or more. The rearrangement joins TRBV18 to TRBJ2-4, with D possibly TRBD2 on 5 matching bases. Trimming removed 3 bases from V and 0 bases from J, with 18 bases in between. The CDR3 loop spans 18 amino acids. Germline CDR1 reads KGHSH; CDR2 reads LQKENI. CDR3 sequence: CASSPDYRDPGAKNIQYF. The CDR3, as DNA: TGTGCCAGCTCACCCGACTACAGAGACCCGGGAGCCAAAAACATTCAGTACTTC.

This chain connects TRBV4-1 to TRBJ2-7; 8 nucleotides line up with TRBD2. The trim removed 1 base at V and 3 bases at J, leaving 2 bases unmatched. Germline V CDR1 and CDR2: MGHRA, YSYEKL. The CDR3 length is 14 residues. This CDR3 reads CASSQGAGGYEQYF. The CDR3 DNA is TGCGCCAGCAGCCAAGGGGCGGGAGGCTACGAGCAGTACTTC.

The genes are TRBV14 and TRBJ1-2; D is undetermined. CDR1 and CDR2 (germline): SGHDN, FVKESK. This CDR3 has 14 amino acids. V shed 4 bases and J shed 4 bases, with 13 bases lying between them. CDR3 region: CASSPVGGIYGYTF. In DNA form, the CDR3 reads TGTGCCAGCAGCCCCGTGGGAGGGATCTATGGCTACACCTTC.

The chain couples TRBV2 to TRBJ2-7; no reliable D call. CDR1 is SNHLY and CDR2 is FYNNEI in the germline V gene. V was clipped by 6 bases and J by 3 bases, with 3 bases between them. The CDR3 contains 10 residues. The CDR3 spells CASRNYEQYF. The CDR3 region has the DNA TGTGCCAGCAGGAACTACGAGCAGTACTTC.

The chain joins TRBV14 to TRBJ1-2; a weak D match, TRBD1 (6 bases). The CDR3 sequence is 14 residues long. Germline lookup yields CDR1 SGHDN and CDR2 FVKESK. Trimming pared 2 bases from V and 4 bases from J, leaving 11 bases between. The CDR3 spells CASSQQQGIYGYTF. In nucleotides, the CDR3 is TGTGCCAGCAGCCAACAACAGGGCATCTATGGCTACACCTTC.

The chain couples TRBV27 to TRBJ2-5; D is undetermined. The CDR3 is 11 residues long. The V gene's germline CDR1 is MNHEY and CDR2 SMNVEV (reference sequence). The V end lost 7 bases, the J end lost 7 bases, and 10 bases lay between the germline ends. CDR3 DNA: TGTGCCAGCATTGCAGGCGGGACCCAGTACTTC. This sequence encodes CASIAGGTQYF.

The chain combines TRBV27 with TRBJ2-7; D is possibly TRBD1 or TRBD2 (5 bases each). V was pared by 6 bases and J by 3 bases, with 15 bases between. The CDR3 spans 14 residues. CDR1 and CDR2 (germline): MNHEY, SMNVEV (reference sequence). CDR3 amino acids: CASSRTGGGYEQYF. The CDR3 region has the DNA TGTGCCAGCAGCCGGACCGGTGGGGGCTACGAGCAGTACTTC.

The chain is built from TRBV19 and TRBJ1-5, with D perhaps TRBD1 (5 bases). Germline values: CDR1 LNHDA, CDR2 SQIVND (reference sequence). V lost 6 bases and J lost 0, with 6 bases in between. The CDR3 sequence is 13 residues long. In nucleotides, the CDR3 is TGTGCCAGTAGGACAGATAGCAATCAGCCCCAGCATTTT. It encodes CASRTDSNQPQHF.

J is TRBJ2-5 and V is TRBV5-1, with a weak D call TRBD1 (5 bases). CDR1 and CDR2 from the germline V gene are SGHRS and YFSETQ. Trimming removed 0 bases at V and 2 bases at J, with 14 bases between. This CDR3 has 16 residues. The CDR3 loop reads CASSLEGSRTQETQYF. CDR3 DNA: TGCGCCAGCAGCTTGGAGGGGTCTAGAACACAAGAGACCCAGTACTTC.

Regarding this clone: The sample carries other DNA sequences with the same CDR3. V gene TRBV7-9 combines with J gene TRBJ2-2; no clear D gene. Germline V gene sequence: CDR1 SEHNR, CDR2 FQNEAQ (reference sequence). Deletions cut 5 bases from V and 6 bases from J, with 7 bases between. The CDR3 spans 12 residues. Here the CDR3 DNA reads TGTGCCAGCAGCCCTCTCTCCGGGGAGCTGTTTTTT. It yields the protein CASSPLSGELFF.

The V gene is TRBV6-1, the J gene TRBJ1-2; no firm D call. Between the trimmed V and J ends, which lost 3 bases and 0 bases, there was a span of 2 bases. CDR1 is MNHNS and CDR2 is SASEGT in the germline V gene. This CDR3 has 12 residues. CDR3 region: CASSDSNYGYTF. The CDR3 DNA is TGTGCCAGCAGTGATTCTAACTATGGCTACACCTTC.

There are a few counts of this clone. V gene TRBV5-1 combines with J gene TRBJ1-3; 9 nucleotides line up with TRBD1. The trim removed 4 bases at V and 0 bases at J, leaving 2 bases unmatched. The CDR3 has 15 residues. CDR1 and CDR2 (germline): SGHRS, YFSETQ. The CDR3 loop is CASSRDRVSGNTIYF. DNA for the CDR3: TGCGCCAGCAGCCGGGACAGGGTCTCTGGAAACACCATATATTTT. The whole variable domain, remainder taken from reference TRBV5-1 and TRBJ1-3, is KAGVTQTPRYLIKTRGQQVTLSCSPISGHRSVSWYQQTPGQGLQFLFEYFSETQRNKGNFPGRFSGRQFSNSRSEMNVSTLELGDSALYLCASSRDRVSGNTIYFGEGSWLTVV.

The chain links TRBV2 to TRBJ2-3, with TRBD2 matching 8 bases. J was trimmed by 1 base and V by 6 bases; bases with no gene match: 6. Germline CDR1 and CDR2: SNHLY and FYNNEI. This CDR3 region has 15 residues. CDR3 sequence (DNA): TGTGCCAGCAGGATACCAGCGGGGGGCACAGATACGCAGTATTTT. It translates to CASRIPAGGTDTQYF.

The chain is built from TRBV4-1 and TRBJ2-7; D could derive from TRBD1 or TRBD2 (5 bases each). The CDR3 runs 15 residues. Deletions cut 6 bases from V and 2 bases from J, with 17 bases between. Germline loops: CDR1 MGHRA, CDR2 YSYEKL. The CDR3 region is CASSSNPGPTYEQYF. CDR3 nucleotide sequence: TGCGCCAGCAGTTCTAATCCGGGACCGACCTACGAGCAGTACTTC.

This chain uses TRBV6-5 with TRBJ2-1; 7 bases are shared with TRBD2. The CDR3 runs to 14 residues. The ends lost 5 bases at V and 6 bases at J; junction bases unmatched: 7. The germline V gene encodes CDR1 MNHEY and CDR2 SVGAGI. As DNA, the CDR3 is TGTGCCAGCAGTCACGGACTAGTAGGCAATGAGCAGTTCTTC. As protein: CASSHGLVGNEQFF.

The DNA of the CDR3 is TGTGCCAGCAGCTTAGATACTAGCCTCCGGGAGCTGTTTTTT. It codes for CASSLDTSLRELFF. This rearrangement joins TRBV11-2 to TRBJ2-2; D may be TRBD2 (6 bases). Germline CDR1 is SGHAT and CDR2 is FQNNGV. V was trimmed by 0 bases and J by 9 bases, leaving 11 bases between them. The CDR3 has 14 amino acids.

This chain uses TRBV5-5 with TRBJ2-1; 8 nucleotides line up with TRBD2. The CDR3 runs to 15 residues. The V gene's germline CDR1 is SGHKS and CDR2 YYEKEE (reference sequence). V lost 1 base to trimming and J lost 3 bases; unmatched junction nucleotides: 3. CDR3 nucleotide sequence: TGTGCCAGCAGCTTGAGCGGGGGCAACTACAATGAGCAGTTCTTC. It specifies CASSLSGGNYNEQFF.

V and J are TRBV7-9 and TRBJ1-1, with TRBD1 as a possible D gene (6 bases). The germline gives CDR1 SEHNR, CDR2 FQNEAQ (reference sequence). Trimming took 5 bases from V and 1 from J, leaving 14 bases between them. The CDR3 has 15 residues. The CDR3 loop is CASSRTGSGNTEAFF. CDR3 DNA: TGTGCCAGCAGCCGCACAGGGTCTGGGAACACTGAAGCTTTCTTT.